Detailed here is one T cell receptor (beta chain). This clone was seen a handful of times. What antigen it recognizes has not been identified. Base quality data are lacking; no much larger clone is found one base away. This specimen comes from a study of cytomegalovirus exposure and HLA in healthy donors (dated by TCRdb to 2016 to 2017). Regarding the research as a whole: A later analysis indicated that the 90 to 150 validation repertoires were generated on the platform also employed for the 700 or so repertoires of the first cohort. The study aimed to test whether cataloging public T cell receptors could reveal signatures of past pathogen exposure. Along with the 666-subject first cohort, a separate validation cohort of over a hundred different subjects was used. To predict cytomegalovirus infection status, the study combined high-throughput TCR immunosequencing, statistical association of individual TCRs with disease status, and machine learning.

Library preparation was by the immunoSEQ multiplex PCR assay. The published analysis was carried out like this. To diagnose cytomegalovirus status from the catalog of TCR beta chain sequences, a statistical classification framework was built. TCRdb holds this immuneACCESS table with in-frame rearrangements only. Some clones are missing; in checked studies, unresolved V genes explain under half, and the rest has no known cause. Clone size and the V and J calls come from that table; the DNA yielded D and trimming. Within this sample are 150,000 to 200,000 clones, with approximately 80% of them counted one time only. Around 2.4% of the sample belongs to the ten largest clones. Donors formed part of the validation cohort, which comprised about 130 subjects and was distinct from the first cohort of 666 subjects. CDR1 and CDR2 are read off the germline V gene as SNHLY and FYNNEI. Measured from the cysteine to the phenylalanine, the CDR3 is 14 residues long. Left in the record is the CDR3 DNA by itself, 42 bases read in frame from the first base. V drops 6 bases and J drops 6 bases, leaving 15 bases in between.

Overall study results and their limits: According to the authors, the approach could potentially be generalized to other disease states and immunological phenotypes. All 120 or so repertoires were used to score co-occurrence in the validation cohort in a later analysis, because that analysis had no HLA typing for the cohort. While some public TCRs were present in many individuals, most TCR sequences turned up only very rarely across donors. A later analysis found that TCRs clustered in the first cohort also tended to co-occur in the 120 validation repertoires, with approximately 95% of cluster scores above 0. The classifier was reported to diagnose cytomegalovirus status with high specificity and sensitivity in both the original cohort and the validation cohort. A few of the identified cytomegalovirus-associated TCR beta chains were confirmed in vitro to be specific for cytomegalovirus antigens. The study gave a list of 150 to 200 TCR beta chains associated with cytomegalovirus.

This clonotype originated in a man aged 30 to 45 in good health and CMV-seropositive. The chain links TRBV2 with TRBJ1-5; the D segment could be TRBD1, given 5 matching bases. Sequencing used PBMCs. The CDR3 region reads CASSADSTFQPQHF. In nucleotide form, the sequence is TGTGCCAGCAGCGCCGACAGTACGTTTCAGCCCCAGCATTTT. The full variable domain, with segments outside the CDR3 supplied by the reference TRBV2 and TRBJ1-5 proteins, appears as EPEVTQTPSHQVTQMGQEVILRCVPISNHLYFYWYRQILGQKVEFLVSFYNNEISEKSEIFDDQFSVERPDGSNFTLKIRSTKLEDSAMYFCASSADSTFQPQHFGDGTRLSIL.